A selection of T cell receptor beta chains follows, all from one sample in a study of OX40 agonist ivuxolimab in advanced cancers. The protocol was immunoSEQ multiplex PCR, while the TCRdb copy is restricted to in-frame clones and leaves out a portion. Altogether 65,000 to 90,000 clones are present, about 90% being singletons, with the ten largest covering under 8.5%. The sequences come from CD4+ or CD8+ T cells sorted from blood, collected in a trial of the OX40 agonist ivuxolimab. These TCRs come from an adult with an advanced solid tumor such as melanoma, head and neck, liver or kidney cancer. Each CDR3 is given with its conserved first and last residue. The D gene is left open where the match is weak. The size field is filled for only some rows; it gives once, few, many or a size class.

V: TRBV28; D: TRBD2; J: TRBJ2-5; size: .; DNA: TGTGCCAGCAGTGACACCGGGACTACTAGTTCAGAGACCCAGTACTTC; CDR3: CASSDTGTTSSETQYF
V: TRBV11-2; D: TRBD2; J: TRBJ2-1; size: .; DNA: TGTGCCAGCAGCTTAGGCCCCGGGGGGGATGAGCAGTTCTTC; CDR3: CASSLGPGGDEQFF
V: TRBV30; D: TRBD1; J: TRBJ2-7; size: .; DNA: TGTGCCTGGAGCGACAGGGGGTACGAGCAGTACTTC; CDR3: CAWSDRGYEQYF
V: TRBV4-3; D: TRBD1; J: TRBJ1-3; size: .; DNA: TGCGCCAGCAGCCATGGGACAGGGGGTATATGGTCTGGAAACACCATATATTTT; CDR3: CASSHGTGGIWSGNTIYF
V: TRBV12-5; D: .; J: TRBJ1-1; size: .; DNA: TGTGCTAGTGGTTTGGTACGGGTAGGGGTTGAGGGTGTGAACACTGAAGCTTTCTTT; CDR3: CASGLVRVGVEGVNTEAFF
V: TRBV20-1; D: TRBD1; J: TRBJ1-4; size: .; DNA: TGCAGTGCTAGAGATGGGACAGTAATTTTTTTT; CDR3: CSARDGTVIFF
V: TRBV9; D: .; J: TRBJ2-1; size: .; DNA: TGTGCCAGCAGCATTTCCTACAATGAGCAGTTCTTC; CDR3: CASSISYNEQFF
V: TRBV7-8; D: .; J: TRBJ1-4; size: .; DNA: TGTGCCAGCAGCGGTAGCACGGAAAAACTGTTTTTT; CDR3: CASSGSTEKLFF
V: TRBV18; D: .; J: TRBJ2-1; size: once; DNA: TGTGCCAGCTCACCAAAGTTCGATGAGCAGTTCTTC; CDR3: CASSPKFDEQFF
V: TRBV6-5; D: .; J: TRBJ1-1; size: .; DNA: TGTGCCAGCAGTTACTTGGACGAGGGCACTGAAGCTTTCTTT; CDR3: CASSYLDEGTEAFF
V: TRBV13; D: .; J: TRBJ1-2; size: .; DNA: TGTGCCAGCACCTCGGGGTTCTCAGCTAACTATGGCTACACCTTC; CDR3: CASTSGFSANYGYTF
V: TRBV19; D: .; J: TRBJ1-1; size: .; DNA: TGTGCCAGTAGTATTGGGACGAACACTGAAGCTTTCTTT; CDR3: CASSIGTNTEAFF
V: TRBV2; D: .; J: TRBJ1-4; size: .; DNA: TGTGCCAGCAGGACCTTCGGGAGGAACGAAAAACTGTTTTTT; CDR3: CASRTFGRNEKLFF
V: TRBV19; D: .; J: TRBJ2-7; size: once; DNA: TGTGCCAGTAGTATTACCCCCACCTCGTACGAGCAGTACTTC; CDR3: CASSITPTSYEQYF
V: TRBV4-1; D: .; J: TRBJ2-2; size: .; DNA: TGCGCCAGCAGCCAATACCGAAACACCGGGGAGCTGTTTTTT; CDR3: CASSQYRNTGELFF
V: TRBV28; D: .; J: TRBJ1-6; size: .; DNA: TGTGCCAGCGGTTTGGCCCTTGGCTCCTATAATTCACCCCTCCACTTT; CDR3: CASGLALGSYNSPLHF
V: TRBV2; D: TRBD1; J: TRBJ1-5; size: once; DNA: TGTGCCAGCACTGACAGGGGGCCTGCAAATCAGCCCCAGCATTTT; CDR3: CASTDRGPANQPQHF
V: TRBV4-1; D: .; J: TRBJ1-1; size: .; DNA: TGCGCCAGCAGCCCCGTTACCTCAGCTTTCTTT; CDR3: CASSPVTSAFF
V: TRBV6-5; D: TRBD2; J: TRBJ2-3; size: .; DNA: TGTGCCAGCAGTTACTCGGCGGGGGAAGATACGCAGTATTTT; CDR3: CASSYSAGEDTQYF
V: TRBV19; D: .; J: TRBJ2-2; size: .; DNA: TGTGCCAGTAGTCCTAGCAGGGACACCGGGGAGCTGTTTTTT; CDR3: CASSPSRDTGELFF
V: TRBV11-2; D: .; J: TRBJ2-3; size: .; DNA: TGTGCCAGCAGCTTAGGGACAGACACAGATACGCAGTATTTT; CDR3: CASSLGTDTDTQYF
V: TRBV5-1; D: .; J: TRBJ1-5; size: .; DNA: TGCGCCAGCAGCTTGGGAGGGGCACATCAGCCCCAGCATTTT; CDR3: CASSLGGAHQPQHF
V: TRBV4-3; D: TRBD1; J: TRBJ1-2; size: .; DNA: TGCGCCAGCAGCCAAGAACGGTCGACAGGGCCCCTCCTCTATGGCTACACCTTC; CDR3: CASSQERSTGPLLYGYTF
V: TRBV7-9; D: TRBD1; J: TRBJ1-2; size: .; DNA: TGTGCCAGCAGCTTAGAGGACAGGGGATTAGTCTATGGCTACACCTTC; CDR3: CASSLEDRGLVYGYTF
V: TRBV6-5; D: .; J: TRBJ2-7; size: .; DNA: TGTGCCAGCAGTTTAGGGTACGAGCAGTACTTC; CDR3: CASSLGYEQYF
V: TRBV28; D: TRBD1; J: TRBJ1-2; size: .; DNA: TGTGCCAGCAGTTCCATCTACAGGGGCCCCTATGGCTACACCTTC; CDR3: CASSSIYRGPYGYTF
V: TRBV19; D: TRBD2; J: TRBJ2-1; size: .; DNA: TGTGCCAGTAGATTCGGGACTAGCGGGCCCTCCTACAATGAGCAGTTCTTC; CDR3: CASRFGTSGPSYNEQFF
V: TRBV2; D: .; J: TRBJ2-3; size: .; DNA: TGTGCCAGCAGTGAACCCCTATCGACAGATACGCAGTATTTT; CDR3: CASSEPLSTDTQYF
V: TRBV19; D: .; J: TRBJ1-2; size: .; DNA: TGTGCCAGTAGCCCTCCGGCGACGGATTATAACCACTATGGCTACACCTTC; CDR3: CASSPPATDYNHYGYTF
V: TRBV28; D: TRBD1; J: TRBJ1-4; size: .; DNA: TGTGCCAGCAGGACGATCCCGGGACAGGGTGCAACTAATGAAAAACTGTTTTTT; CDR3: CASRTIPGQGATNEKLFF
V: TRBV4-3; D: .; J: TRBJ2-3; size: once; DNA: TGCGCCAGCAGCCCCGGGACTAGCACAGATACGCAGTATTTT; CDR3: CASSPGTSTDTQYF
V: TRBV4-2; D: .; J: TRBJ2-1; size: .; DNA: TGTGCCAGCAGCCCCCCCTCCTCTAGTAACAATGAGCAGTTCTTC; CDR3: CASSPPSSSNNEQFF
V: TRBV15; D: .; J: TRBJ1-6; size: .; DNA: TGTGCCACCAGCGGCTACAGGGAGGGTAATTCACCCCTCCACTTT; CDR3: CATSGYREGNSPLHF
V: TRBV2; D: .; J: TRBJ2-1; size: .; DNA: TGTGCCAGCAAAGGACTTTACAATGAGCAGTTCTTC; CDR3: CASKGLYNEQFF
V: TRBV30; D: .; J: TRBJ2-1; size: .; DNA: TGTGCCTGGAGGAGGGGACTCACTAATGAGCAGTTCTTC; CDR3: CAWRRGLTNEQFF
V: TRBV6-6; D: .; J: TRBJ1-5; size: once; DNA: TGTGCCAGCATTTTAAATAGCAATCAGCCCCAGCATTTT; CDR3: CASILNSNQPQHF
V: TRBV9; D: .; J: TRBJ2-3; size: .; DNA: TGTGCCAGCAGCGTAGCTGGGCACGATACGCAGTATTTT; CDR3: CASSVAGHDTQYF
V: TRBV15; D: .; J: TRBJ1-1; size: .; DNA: TGTGCCACCAGCAGAGGCCTGAACACTGAAGCTTTCTTT; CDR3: CATSRGLNTEAFF
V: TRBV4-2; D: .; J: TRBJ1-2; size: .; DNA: TGTGCCAGCAGCCAAGCGGCGGGGGACAACTATGGCTACACCTTC; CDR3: CASSQAAGDNYGYTF
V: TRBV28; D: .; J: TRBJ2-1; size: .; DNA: TGTGCCAGCAGTTTCGTACTCTACAATGAGCAGTTCTTC; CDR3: CASSFVLYNEQFF
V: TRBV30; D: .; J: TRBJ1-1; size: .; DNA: TGTGCCTGGAGTATGGGTAGGGGCACTGAAGCTTTCTTT; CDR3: CAWSMGRGTEAFF
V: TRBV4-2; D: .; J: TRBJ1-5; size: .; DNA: TGTGCCAGCAGCCAAGAAGGGGGGCTTAGCAATCAGCCCCAGCATTTT; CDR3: CASSQEGGLSNQPQHF
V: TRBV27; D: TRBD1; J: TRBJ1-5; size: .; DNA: TGTGCCAGCAGATTGACAGGGCTTGGCCAGCCCCAGCATTTT; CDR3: CASRLTGLGQPQHF
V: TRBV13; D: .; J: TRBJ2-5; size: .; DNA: TGTGCCAGCAGAGCTTGGGTGGAAGAGACCCAGTACTTC; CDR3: CASRAWVEETQYF
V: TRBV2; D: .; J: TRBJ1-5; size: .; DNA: TGTGCCAGCAGTGAACGGAGGGTGCGGGAGCCCCAGCATTTT; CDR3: CASSERRVREPQHF
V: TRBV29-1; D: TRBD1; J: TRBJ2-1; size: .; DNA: TGCAGCGTTGACCTACGGGACAGGTACAATGAGCAGTTCTTC; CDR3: CSVDLRDRYNEQFF
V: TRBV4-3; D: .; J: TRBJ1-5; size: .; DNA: TGCGCCAGCAGCCAAGAAAGAGATCAGCCCCAGCATTTT; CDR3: CASSQERDQPQHF
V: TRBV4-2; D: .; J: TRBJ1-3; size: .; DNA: TGTGCCAGCAGCAAGCCCAGGGACCTCAGCTCTGGAAACACCATATATTTT; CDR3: CASSKPRDLSSGNTIYF
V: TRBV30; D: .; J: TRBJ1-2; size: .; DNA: TGTGCCTGGAGTGTATCGGGGGAAAGCTATGGCTACACCTTC; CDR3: CAWSVSGESYGYTF
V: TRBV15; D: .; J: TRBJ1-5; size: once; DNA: TGTGCCACCAGCGGAGGAGGCCAGGGCTGGGGTCAGCCCCAGCATTTT; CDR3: CATSGGGQGWGQPQHF
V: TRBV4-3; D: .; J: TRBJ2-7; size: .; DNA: TGCGCCAGCAGCCAAGAGGCTAGGCTCTACGAGCAGTACTTC; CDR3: CASSQEARLYEQYF
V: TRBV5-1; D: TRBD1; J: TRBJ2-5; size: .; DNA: TGCGCCAGCGGAGGGACAGGGAGAGAGACCCAGTACTTC; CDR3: CASGGTGRETQYF
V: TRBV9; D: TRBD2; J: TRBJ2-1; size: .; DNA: TGTGCCAGCAGCGTAGGGGGAGGGTACAATGAGCAGTTCTTC; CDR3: CASSVGGGYNEQFF
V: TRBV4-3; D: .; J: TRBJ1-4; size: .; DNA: TGCGCCAGCAGCCACGGCTCCCGAGGAGCAACTAATGAAAAACTGTTTTTT; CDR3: CASSHGSRGATNEKLFF